These T cell receptor beta chains were read from a single sample in a study of shared clonotypes between healthy human individuals. Profiling relied on immunoSEQ multiplex PCR, and the TCRdb table lists in-frame clones only, not all of them. Of 660,000 or so clones in the sample, approximately 96% were seen once. Sequencing used naive CD8+ T cells sorted from blood. These receptors came from a woman in her 30s in good health. CDR3s include the opening cysteine and the closing phenylalanine or tryptophan. A D gene is named only where the DNA matches it firmly. Where a row states a size, it is once, few, many or the class of an expanded clone; other rows omit it.

j_call d_call clone_size v_call cdr3_length cdr3_aa cdr3_nt
TRBJ1-1 NA once TRBV5-6 12 CASSFSWTEAFF TGTGCCAGCAGCTTCTCTTGGACCGAAGCTTTCTTT
TRBJ2-1 NA once TRBV7-9 12 CASSPSYNEQFF TGTGCCAGCAGCCCCAGCTACAATGAGCAGTTCTTC
TRBJ2-7 TRBD2 NA TRBV18 16 CASSPPAIAGRYEQYF TGTGCCAGCTCACCACCGGCGATAGCGGGCCGCTACGAGCAGTACTTC
TRBJ1-1 NA NA TRBV19 16 CASSIRIQGSDTEAFF TGTGCCAGTAGTATCCGAATACAGGGATCGGACACTGAAGCTTTCTTT
TRBJ2-1 NA NA TRBV7-2 16 CASSLDGAPAYNEQFF TGTGCCAGCAGCTTAGATGGAGCGCCCGCCTACAATGAGCAGTTCTTC
TRBJ2-1 TRBD2 NA TRBV9 16 CASSVVGSGRRDEQFF TGTGCCAGCAGCGTAGTTGGTAGCGGGAGAAGAGATGAGCAGTTCTTC
TRBJ1-4 TRBD1 NA TRBV11-2 15 CASSLGQGTYEKLFF TGTGCCAGCAGCTTAGGACAGGGGACGTATGAAAAACTGTTTTTT
TRBJ2-7 NA NA TRBV2 13 CASRPDRLYEQYF TGTGCCAGCAGGCCCGACAGGCTCTACGAGCAGTACTTC
TRBJ2-7 NA NA TRBV27 14 CASSLGGFVYEQYF TGTGCCAGCAGTTTGGGCGGGTTCGTCTACGAGCAGTACTTC
TRBJ2-1 TRBD2 NA TRBV29-1 15 CSAAGGGRAYNEQFF TGCAGCGCAGCCGGGGGCGGGAGGGCCTACAATGAGCAGTTCTTC
TRBJ1-5 NA NA TRBV27 14 CASAALGSNQPQHF TGTGCCAGCGCCGCCCTCGGGAGCAATCAGCCCCAGCATTTT
TRBJ2-5 NA NA TRBV11-2 12 CASSYGGETQYF TGTGCCAGCAGCTATGGGGGGGAGACCCAGTACTTC
TRBJ2-7 NA NA TRBV28 11 CASKGEYEQYF TGTGCCAGCAAAGGGGAGTACGAGCAGTACTTC
TRBJ2-1 NA NA TRBV28 11 CASSLADEQFF TGTGCCAGCAGTTTGGCCGATGAGCAGTTCTTC
TRBJ1-1 NA NA TRBV9 13 CASSDRGDTEAFF TGTGCCAGCAGCGATCGGGGGGACACTGAAGCTTTCTTT
TRBJ2-1 TRBD2 NA TRBV9 11 CASRAGNEQFF TGTGCCAGCAGAGCGGGGAATGAGCAGTTCTTC
TRBJ1-5 NA NA TRBV29-1 12 CSVGWYNQPQHF TGCAGCGTTGGGTGGTACAATCAGCCCCAGCATTTT
TRBJ2-5 TRBD2 NA TRBV5-6 14 CASRTSGTQETQYF TGTGCCAGCAGGACTAGCGGGACCCAAGAGACCCAGTACTTC
TRBJ1-1 NA NA TRBV21-1 14 CASSNWRGAGKAFF TGTGCCAGCAGCAATTGGAGAGGGGCTGGAAAAGCTTTCTTT
TRBJ1-3 NA NA TRBV7-8 14 CASSSGLPGNTIYF TGTGCCAGCAGCTCGGGACTCCCTGGAAACACCATATATTTT
TRBJ2-1 TRBD2 NA TRBV6-6 16 CASSPTSGRARNEQFF TGTGCCAGCAGCCCTACTAGCGGGAGGGCCCGTAATGAGCAGTTCTTC
TRBJ2-3 NA NA TRBV10-3 14 CAISDGGFADTQYF TGTGCCATCAGTGACGGCGGATTTGCAGATACGCAGTATTTT
TRBJ2-5 NA NA TRBV6-5 12 CASSYSGETQYF TGTGCCAGCAGTTACTCGGGCGAGACCCAGTACTTC
TRBJ2-7 NA NA TRBV28 15 CASSLGLPSSYEQYF TGTGCCAGCAGTTTAGGACTTCCTAGCTCCTACGAGCAGTACTTC
TRBJ2-7 NA NA TRBV18 16 CASSPPRGDKTYEQYF TGTGCCAGCTCACCACCAAGGGGGGATAAAACCTACGAGCAGTACTTC
TRBJ2-3 NA NA TRBV9 13 CASRPGGTDTQYF TGTGCCAGCAGACCTGGTGGCACAGATACGCAGTATTTT
TRBJ1-3 NA NA TRBV27 12 CASRGTGNTIYF TGTGCCAGCAGGGGTACTGGAAACACCATATATTTT
TRBJ2-2 NA NA TRBV5-6 16 CASSFGPGDGTGELFF TGTGCCAGCAGCTTTGGTCCGGGAGATGGGACCGGGGAGCTGTTTTTT
TRBJ2-5 NA NA TRBV7-9 13 CASSNTPAETQYF TGTGCCAGCAGCAACACGCCGGCAGAGACCCAGTACTTC
TRBJ2-7 TRBD1 NA TRBV14 14 CASSQGQGSYEQYF TGTGCCAGCAGCCAGGGACAGGGAAGCTACGAGCAGTACTTC
TRBJ2-5 NA NA TRBV9 13 CASSRDVRETQYF TGTGCCAGCTCTCGAGATGTGAGAGAGACCCAGTACTTC
TRBJ2-5 NA NA TRBV6-6 15 CASSYSIGPQETQYF TGTGCCAGCAGTTACTCGATAGGCCCCCAAGAGACCCAGTACTTC
TRBJ2-7 NA NA TRBV19 13 CASSILLAYEQYF TGTGCCAGTAGTATATTACTAGCTTACGAGCAGTACTTC
TRBJ2-1 TRBD1 NA TRBV18 14 CASSPPDDRGRQFF TGTGCCAGCTCACCACCGGATGACAGGGGGCGGCAGTTCTTC
TRBJ2-7 NA once TRBV7-9 13 CASSDTSFGEQYF TGTGCCAGCAGCGATACTAGTTTTGGCGAGCAGTACTTC
TRBJ2-1 TRBD2 NA TRBV4-1 16 CASSQVVAGGDNEQFF TGCGCCAGCAGCCAAGTAGTGGCGGGAGGGGACAATGAGCAGTTCTTC
TRBJ2-7 NA NA TRBV27 14 CASSLGSFPYEQYF TGTGCCAGCAGTTTAGGGAGCTTCCCCTACGAGCAGTACTTC
TRBJ1-1 TRBD1 NA TRBV7-9 14 CASSSGQGDTEAFF TGTGCCAGCAGCTCGGGACAGGGGGACACTGAAGCTTTCTTT
TRBJ2-5 NA NA TRBV7-9 13 CASSPLYQETQYF TGTGCCAGCAGCCCGCTCTACCAAGAGACCCAGTACTTC
TRBJ1-1 TRBD1 NA TRBV5-1 14 CASSFPLTGGEAFF TGCGCCAGCAGCTTTCCCCTTACAGGGGGTGAAGCTTTCTTT
TRBJ2-7 NA once TRBV7-2 15 CASSLTRLGHREQYF TGTGCCAGCAGCTTAACTCGGTTGGGTCACCGGGAGCAGTACTTC
TRBJ2-7 TRBD1 NA TRBV5-8 16 CASSFPLRTGGYEQYF TGTGCCAGCAGCTTCCCCCTTAGGACAGGCGGCTACGAGCAGTACTTC
TRBJ1-1 NA NA TRBV7-9 14 CASSQIRADSEAFF TGTGCCAGCAGCCAAATCCGTGCGGACAGTGAAGCTTTCTTT
TRBJ2-7 NA NA TRBV27 16 CASSPLGGRIENEQYF TGTGCCAGCAGTCCCCTGGGGGGGCGCATAGAGAACGAGCAGTACTTC
TRBJ1-1 NA NA TRBV18 13 CASSPDVDFEAFF TGTGCCAGCTCGCCCGATGTTGATTTTGAAGCTTTCTTT
TRBJ2-3 NA NA TRBV5-6 14 CASSLPRSTDTQYF TGTGCCAGCAGCTTGCCCCGCTCCACAGATACGCAGTATTTT
TRBJ1-4 TRBD1 NA TRBV7-6 17 CASSMRRDRGWVEKLFF TGTGCCAGCAGCATGCGCCGGGACAGGGGGTGGGTTGAAAAACTGTTTTTT
TRBJ2-5 NA NA TRBV7-9 12 CASSLARETQYF TGTGCCAGCAGCTTAGCGCGGGAGACCCAGTACTTC
TRBJ2-7 TRBD2 NA TRBV19 15 CASSIGAGPPYEQYF TGTGCCAGTAGTATAGGAGCGGGACCCCCCTACGAGCAGTACTTC
TRBJ2-1 NA NA TRBV16 16 CASSQVEESSYNEQFF TGTGCCAGCAGCCAAGTGGAAGAAAGCTCCTACAATGAGCAGTTCTTC
TRBJ2-7 NA few TRBV9 14 CASSVRAQSYEQYF TGTGCCAGCAGCGTCAGGGCACAGTCCTACGAGCAGTACTTC
TRBJ1-5 NA NA TRBV27 16 CASSLRGGPPYQPQHF TGTGCCAGCAGTTTACGAGGCGGGCCTCCTTATCAGCCCCAGCATTTT
TRBJ2-3 NA NA TRBV4-1 15 CASSQYQDAADTQYF TGCGCCAGCAGCCAATATCAGGATGCCGCAGATACGCAGTATTTT
TRBJ2-7 TRBD1 once TRBV27 14 CASSPGGSSYEQYF TGTGCCAGCAGCCCAGGGGGAAGCTCCTACGAGCAGTACTTC
TRBJ1-1 NA NA TRBV4-1 16 CASSQDVQGMNTEAFF TGCGCCAGCAGCCAAGATGTCCAGGGGATGAACACTGAAGCTTTCTTT
TRBJ1-4 NA NA TRBV5-8 16 CASSSPLAGRNEKLFF TGTGCCAGCAGCTCACCTCTAGCTGGACGGAATGAAAAACTGTTTTTT
TRBJ1-3 NA NA TRBV4-1 17 CASSQLTTGISGNTIYF TGCGCCAGCAGCCAACTTACGACAGGCATCTCTGGAAACACCATATATTTT